What follows are 4 T cell receptor beta chains derived from one specimen sequenced in a study of yellow fever vaccine responses in identical twins. One entry per CDR3 protein results from TCRdb running MiXCR on the RT-PCR reads. The sample shows about 18,000 distinct CDR3 sequences, 61% of them seen only once. Sequencing used T cells from blood (PBMCs), unsorted or a sorted subset (not recorded which), obtained before or after yellow fever vaccination (not recorded which). The receptors derive from a woman aged 18-29 years who received the yellow fever vaccine.

This chain links TRBV24-1 with TRBJ1-5; D unclear. The CDR3 is made up of 12 amino acids. V lost 0 bases and J 7 bases, leaving 3 bases between the germline ends. The germline V gene has CDR1 KGHDR and CDR2 SFDVKD. CDR3 amino acids: CATSDLGQPQHF. The CDR3 coding sequence is TGTGCCACCAGTGATTTGGGACAGCCCCAGCATTTT.

The chain combines TRBV29-1 with TRBJ2-1; TRBD2 aligns across 12 bases. CDR1 is SQVTM, CDR2 ANQGSEA, per germline. With 5 bases clipped from V and 9 bases from J, the junction kept 8 bases outside the gene matches. This CDR3 comprises 14 residues. CDR3 in amino acids: CSVRSLAGGLEQFF. The CDR3 nucleotides are TGCAGCGTTAGATCGCTAGCGGGGGGGCTTGAGCAGTTCTTC.

This chain joins TRBV20-1 and TRBJ2-1; tentatively, D is TRBD1 or TRBD2 (5 bases each). CDR3 size: 16 residues. Germline V gene sequence: CDR1 DFQATT, CDR2 SNEGSKA (reference sequence). Trimming took 3 bases from V and 4 from J, leaving 19 bases between them. This CDR3 is CSASVGPPLGYNEQFF. CDR3 in DNA: TGCAGTGCTAGCGTGGGACCTCCCCTGGGATACAATGAGCAGTTCTTC.

The rearrangement links TRBV12-3 or TRBV12-4 to TRBJ2-3; D ambiguous. V lost 7 bases and J lost 0, with 14 bases in between. CDR3 size: 15 residues. CDR3 nucleotide sequence: TGTGCCAGCACCACAATTGGCAGTAGCACAGATACGCAGTATTTT. Translated: CASTTIGSSTDTQYF.